This TCR beta chain was identified during a study of read filtering for tumor transcriptome and immune sequencing. This library used approximately 0.4 ug RNA and molecular barcoded adaptors spanning alpha/delta and beta/gamma chains. Using its own MiXCR run on the reads, TCRdb lists one record per CDR3 protein. The table records around 40,000 distinct CDR3 sequences, approximately 12% of them present only once. V was pared by 4 bases and J by 9 bases, with 13 bases between. The germline gives CDR1 SGHRS, CDR2 YFSETQ. CDR3 length: 12 amino acids. This clonotype has a count of ten or more. The sequence came from a donor at least 40 years old with multiple myeloma. Sample: a population of CD138-negative cells sorted from bone marrow. V gene TRBV5-1 combines with J gene TRBJ1-1, with D possibly matching TRBD1 (5 bases). CDR3 bases: TGCGCCAGCAGCGGGGGGGTCGCCCAAGCTTTCTTT. Translated, it gives CASSGGVAQAFF.